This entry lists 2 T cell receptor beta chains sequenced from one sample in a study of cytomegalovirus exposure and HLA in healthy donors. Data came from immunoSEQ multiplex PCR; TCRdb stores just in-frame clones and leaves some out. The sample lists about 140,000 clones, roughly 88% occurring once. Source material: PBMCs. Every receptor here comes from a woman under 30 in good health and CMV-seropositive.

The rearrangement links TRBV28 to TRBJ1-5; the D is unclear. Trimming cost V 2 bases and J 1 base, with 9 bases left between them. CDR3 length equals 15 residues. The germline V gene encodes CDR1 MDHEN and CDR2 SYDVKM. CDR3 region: CASSLPGLSNQPQHF. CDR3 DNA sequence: TGTGCCAGCAGTTTACCCGGTTTGAGCAATCAGCCCCAGCATTTT.

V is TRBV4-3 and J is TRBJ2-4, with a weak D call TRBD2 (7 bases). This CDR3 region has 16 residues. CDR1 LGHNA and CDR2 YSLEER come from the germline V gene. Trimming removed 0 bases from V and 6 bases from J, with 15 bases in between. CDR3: CASSQDFWGGTNIQYF. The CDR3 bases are TGCGCCAGCAGCCAAGATTTTTGGGGGGGCACAAACATTCAGTACTTC.